This TCR beta chain was recovered during a study of cytomegalovirus exposure and HLA in healthy donors. From the approximately 110-subject validation cohort, which was separate from the roughly 690-subject first cohort, the donors were drawn. Germline-derived CDR1 and CDR2 are SGHRS and YFSETQ. V lost 4 bases, J lost 8 bases, and 9 bases stayed unmatched. This CDR3 spans 14 amino acids. This table comes from immunoSEQ multiplex PCR, and its TCRdb copy is limited to in-frame clones, with some not included. The table shows roughly 250,000 clones, with about 90% occurring only once. About this clone: As yet, its antigen is unknown.

General observations from the study: Cytomegalovirus-associated TCR beta chains were listed, numbering around 150.

The rearrangement uses TRBV5-1 and TRBJ2-7, with 10 bases fitting TRBD1. The sample taken for sequencing was PBMCs. The TCR originated in a young woman in good health and CMV-seropositive. The DNA for the CDR3 is TGCGCCAGCAGCCCGACAGGGGGCGAGTCGAAGCAGTACTTC. Translating gives CASSPTGGESKQYF.